This TCR beta chain was documented in a study of PD-L1 blockade in urothelial cancer. Whole-study context: Patients began atezolizumab, 1,200 mg intravenously every 3 weeks, at some point between 2012 and 2014. It was at 3 weeks (second dose) and 6 weeks after treatment start that blood was analyzed. Researchers found blood samples held a median of around 140,000 T cells.

TCR analog templates of synthetic origin were spiked into each PCR. Some clones are missing from TCRdb's copy, which holds only in-frame ones; the method was immunoSEQ multiplex PCR. The sample lists roughly 130,000 clones, roughly 83% occurring once. Germline V lookup: CDR1 MDHEN, CDR2 SYDVKM. After removal of 6 bases from V and 7 bases from J, the junction contained 10 bases not matched to a gene. This CDR3 comprises 15 residues. Specified time point: pretreatment peripheral blood. The clonotype comes from a man aged 50-60 years with urothelial cancer. The sample in question was PBMCs, obtained around atezolizumab (anti-PD-L1) treatment. The chain couples TRBV28 to TRBJ2-1; TRBD1 matches 9 bases. The CDR3 loop is CASRPSGTGINEQFF. The DNA of the CDR3 is TGTGCCAGCAGACCCTCCGGGACAGGGATAAATGAGCAGTTCTTC.